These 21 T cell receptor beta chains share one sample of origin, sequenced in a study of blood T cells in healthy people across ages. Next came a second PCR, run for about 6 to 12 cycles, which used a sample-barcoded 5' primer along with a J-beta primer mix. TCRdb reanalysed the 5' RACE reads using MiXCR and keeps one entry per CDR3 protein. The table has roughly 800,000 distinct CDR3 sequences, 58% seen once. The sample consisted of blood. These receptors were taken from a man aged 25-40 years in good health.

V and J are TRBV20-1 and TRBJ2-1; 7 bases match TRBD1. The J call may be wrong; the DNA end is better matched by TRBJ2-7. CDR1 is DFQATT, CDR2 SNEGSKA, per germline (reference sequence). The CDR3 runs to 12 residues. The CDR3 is CSAKDRYNEQYF. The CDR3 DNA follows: TGCAGTGCTAAGGACAGGTACAATGAGCAGTACTTC.

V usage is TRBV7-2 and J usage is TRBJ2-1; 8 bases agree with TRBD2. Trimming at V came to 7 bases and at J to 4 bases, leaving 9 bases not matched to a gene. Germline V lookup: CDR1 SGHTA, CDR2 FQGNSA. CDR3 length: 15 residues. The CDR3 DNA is TGTGCCAGCAACAAAGGGACTAGGGGTTACAATGAGCAGTTCTTC. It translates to CASNKGTRGYNEQFF.

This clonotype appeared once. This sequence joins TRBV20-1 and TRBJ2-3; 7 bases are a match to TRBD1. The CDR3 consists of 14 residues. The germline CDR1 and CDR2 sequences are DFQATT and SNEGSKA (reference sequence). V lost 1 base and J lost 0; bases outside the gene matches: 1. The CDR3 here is CSARATGSTDTQYF. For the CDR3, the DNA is TGCAGTGCTAGAGCGACAGGGAGCACAGATACGCAGTATTTT.

The DNA of the CDR3 is TGCAGTGCTCGGGACACGGCAAACATTCAGTACTTC. Its protein product is CSARDTANIQYF. V gene TRBV20-1 combines with J gene TRBJ2-7, with D possibly being TRBD1 (6 bases). The assigned J gene may be wrong: the sequence end matches TRBJ2-4 better. The CDR3 has 12 residues. Germline values: CDR1 DFQATT, CDR2 SNEGSKA (reference sequence).

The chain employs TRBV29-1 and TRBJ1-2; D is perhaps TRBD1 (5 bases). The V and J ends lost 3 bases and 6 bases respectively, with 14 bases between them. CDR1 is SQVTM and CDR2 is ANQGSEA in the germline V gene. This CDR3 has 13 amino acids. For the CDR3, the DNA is TGCAGCGTTGAGGGTGGTCAGGGCCATGGCTACACCTTC. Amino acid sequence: CSVEGGQGHGYTF.

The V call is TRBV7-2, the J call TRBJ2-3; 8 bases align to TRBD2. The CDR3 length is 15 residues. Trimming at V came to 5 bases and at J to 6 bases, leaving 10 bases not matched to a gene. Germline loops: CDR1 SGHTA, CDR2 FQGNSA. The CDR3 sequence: CASSPTGGLGDTQYF. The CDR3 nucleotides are TGTGCCAGCAGCCCGACGGGGGGGCTAGGGGATACGCAGTATTTT.

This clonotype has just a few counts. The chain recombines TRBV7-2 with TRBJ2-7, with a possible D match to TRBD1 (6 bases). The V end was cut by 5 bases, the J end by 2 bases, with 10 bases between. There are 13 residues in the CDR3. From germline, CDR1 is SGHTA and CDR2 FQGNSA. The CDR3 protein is CASSGQRPYEQYF. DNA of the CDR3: TGTGCCAGCAGCGGACAGAGGCCCTACGAGCAGTACTTC.

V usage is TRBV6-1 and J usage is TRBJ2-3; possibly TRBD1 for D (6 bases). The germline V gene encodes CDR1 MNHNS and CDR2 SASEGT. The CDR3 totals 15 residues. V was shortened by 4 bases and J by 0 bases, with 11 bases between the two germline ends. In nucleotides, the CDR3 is TGTGCCAGCAGTGTCGGACAGCTTAGCACAGATACGCAGTATTTT. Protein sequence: CASSVGQLSTDTQYF.

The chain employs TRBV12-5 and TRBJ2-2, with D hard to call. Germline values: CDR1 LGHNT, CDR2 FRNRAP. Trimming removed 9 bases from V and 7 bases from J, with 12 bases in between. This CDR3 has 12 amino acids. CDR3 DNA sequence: TGTGCTAGCGGTGGAATGAGCGGGGAGCTGTTTTTT. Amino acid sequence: CASGGMSGELFF.

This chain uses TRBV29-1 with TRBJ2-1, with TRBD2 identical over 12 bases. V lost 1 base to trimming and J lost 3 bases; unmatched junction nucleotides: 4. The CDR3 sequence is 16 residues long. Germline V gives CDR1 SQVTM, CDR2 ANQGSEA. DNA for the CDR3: TGCAGCGTTGAAGGGACTAGCGGGAAGGGCTACAATGAGCAGTTCTTC. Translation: CSVEGTSGKGYNEQFF.

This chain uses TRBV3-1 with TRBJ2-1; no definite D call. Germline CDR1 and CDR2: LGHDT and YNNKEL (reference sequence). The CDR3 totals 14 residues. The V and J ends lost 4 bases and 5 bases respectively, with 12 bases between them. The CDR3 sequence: CASSPGGNNNEQFF. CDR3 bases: TGTGCCAGCAGCCCCGGCGGCAATAACAATGAGCAGTTCTTC.

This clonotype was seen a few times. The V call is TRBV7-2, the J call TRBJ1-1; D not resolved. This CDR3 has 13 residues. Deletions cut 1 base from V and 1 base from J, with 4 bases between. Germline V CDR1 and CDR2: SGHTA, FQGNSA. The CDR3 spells CASSLGWNTEAFF. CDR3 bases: TGTGCCAGCAGCTTAGGCTGGAACACTGAAGCTTTCTTT. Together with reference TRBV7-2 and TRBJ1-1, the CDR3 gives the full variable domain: GAGVSQSPSNKVTEKGKDVELRCDPISGHTALYWYRQSLGQGLEFLIYFQGNSAPDKSGLPSDRFSAERTGGSVSTLTIQRTQQEDSAVYLCASSLGWNTEAFFGQGTRLTVV.

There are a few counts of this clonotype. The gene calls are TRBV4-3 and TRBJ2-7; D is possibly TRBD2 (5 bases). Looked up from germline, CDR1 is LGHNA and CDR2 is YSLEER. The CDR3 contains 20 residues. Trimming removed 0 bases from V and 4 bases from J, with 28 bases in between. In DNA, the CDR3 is TGCGCCAGCAGCCAAGATCTCCCGGGGTTGGGGAATCGAAAACCGTACGAGCAGTACTTC. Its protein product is CASSQDLPGLGNRKPYEQYF.

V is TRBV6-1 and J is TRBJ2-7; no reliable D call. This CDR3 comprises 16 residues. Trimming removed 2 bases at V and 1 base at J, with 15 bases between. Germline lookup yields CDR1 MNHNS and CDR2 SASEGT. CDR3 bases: TGTGCCAGCAGTGAATCTTACCTGACGTTATCCTACGAGCAGTACTTC. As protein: CASSESYLTLSYEQYF.

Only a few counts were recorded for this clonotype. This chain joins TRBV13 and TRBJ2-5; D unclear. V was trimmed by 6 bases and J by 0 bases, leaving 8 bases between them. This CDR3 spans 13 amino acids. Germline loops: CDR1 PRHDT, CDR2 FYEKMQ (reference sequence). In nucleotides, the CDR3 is TGTGCCAGCAGTGACACGTACCAAGAGACCCAGTACTTC. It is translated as CASSDTYQETQYF.

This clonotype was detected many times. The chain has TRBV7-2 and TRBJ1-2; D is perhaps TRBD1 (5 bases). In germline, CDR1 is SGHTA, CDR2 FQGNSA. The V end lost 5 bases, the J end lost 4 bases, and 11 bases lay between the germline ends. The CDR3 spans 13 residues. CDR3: CASSQGSGYGYTF. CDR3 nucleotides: TGTGCCAGCAGCCAGGGTTCGGGCTATGGCTACACCTTC.

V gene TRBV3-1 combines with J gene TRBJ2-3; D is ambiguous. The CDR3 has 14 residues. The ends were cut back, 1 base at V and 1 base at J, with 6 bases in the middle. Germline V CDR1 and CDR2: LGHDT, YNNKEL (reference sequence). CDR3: CASSQGRGTDTQYF. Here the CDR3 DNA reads TGTGCCAGCAGCCAAGGCCGGGGCACAGATACGCAGTATTTT.

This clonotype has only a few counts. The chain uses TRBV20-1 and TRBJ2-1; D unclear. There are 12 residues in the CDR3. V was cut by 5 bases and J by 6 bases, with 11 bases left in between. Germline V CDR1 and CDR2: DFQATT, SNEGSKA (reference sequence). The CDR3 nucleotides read TGCAGTGCTCGTTCATTTAGCAATGAGCAGTTCTTC. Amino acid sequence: CSARSFSNEQFF.

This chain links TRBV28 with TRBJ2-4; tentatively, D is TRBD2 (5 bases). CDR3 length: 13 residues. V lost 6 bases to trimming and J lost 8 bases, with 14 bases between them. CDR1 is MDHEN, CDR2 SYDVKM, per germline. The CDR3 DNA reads TGTGCCAGCAGGACCACTCTCGGGGACATTCAGTACTTC. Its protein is CASRTTLGDIQYF.

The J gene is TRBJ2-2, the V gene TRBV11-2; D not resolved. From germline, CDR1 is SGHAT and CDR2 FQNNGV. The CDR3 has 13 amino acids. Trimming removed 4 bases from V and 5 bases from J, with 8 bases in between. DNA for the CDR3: TGTGCCAGCAGCTCCGAAAGAACCGGGGAGCTGTTTTTT. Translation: CASSSERTGELFF.

This CDR3 is CASSPYLAGGTYEQYF. As DNA, the CDR3 is TGTGCCAGCAGCCCATATTTAGCGGGAGGCACCTACGAGCAGTACTTC. V usage is TRBV3-1 and J usage is TRBJ2-7, with 10 bases identical to TRBD2. Germline CDR1 reads LGHDT; CDR2 reads YNNKEL (reference sequence). The CDR3 runs 16 residues. The V and J ends lost 4 bases and 2 bases, in that order; junction bases with no gene match: 8.